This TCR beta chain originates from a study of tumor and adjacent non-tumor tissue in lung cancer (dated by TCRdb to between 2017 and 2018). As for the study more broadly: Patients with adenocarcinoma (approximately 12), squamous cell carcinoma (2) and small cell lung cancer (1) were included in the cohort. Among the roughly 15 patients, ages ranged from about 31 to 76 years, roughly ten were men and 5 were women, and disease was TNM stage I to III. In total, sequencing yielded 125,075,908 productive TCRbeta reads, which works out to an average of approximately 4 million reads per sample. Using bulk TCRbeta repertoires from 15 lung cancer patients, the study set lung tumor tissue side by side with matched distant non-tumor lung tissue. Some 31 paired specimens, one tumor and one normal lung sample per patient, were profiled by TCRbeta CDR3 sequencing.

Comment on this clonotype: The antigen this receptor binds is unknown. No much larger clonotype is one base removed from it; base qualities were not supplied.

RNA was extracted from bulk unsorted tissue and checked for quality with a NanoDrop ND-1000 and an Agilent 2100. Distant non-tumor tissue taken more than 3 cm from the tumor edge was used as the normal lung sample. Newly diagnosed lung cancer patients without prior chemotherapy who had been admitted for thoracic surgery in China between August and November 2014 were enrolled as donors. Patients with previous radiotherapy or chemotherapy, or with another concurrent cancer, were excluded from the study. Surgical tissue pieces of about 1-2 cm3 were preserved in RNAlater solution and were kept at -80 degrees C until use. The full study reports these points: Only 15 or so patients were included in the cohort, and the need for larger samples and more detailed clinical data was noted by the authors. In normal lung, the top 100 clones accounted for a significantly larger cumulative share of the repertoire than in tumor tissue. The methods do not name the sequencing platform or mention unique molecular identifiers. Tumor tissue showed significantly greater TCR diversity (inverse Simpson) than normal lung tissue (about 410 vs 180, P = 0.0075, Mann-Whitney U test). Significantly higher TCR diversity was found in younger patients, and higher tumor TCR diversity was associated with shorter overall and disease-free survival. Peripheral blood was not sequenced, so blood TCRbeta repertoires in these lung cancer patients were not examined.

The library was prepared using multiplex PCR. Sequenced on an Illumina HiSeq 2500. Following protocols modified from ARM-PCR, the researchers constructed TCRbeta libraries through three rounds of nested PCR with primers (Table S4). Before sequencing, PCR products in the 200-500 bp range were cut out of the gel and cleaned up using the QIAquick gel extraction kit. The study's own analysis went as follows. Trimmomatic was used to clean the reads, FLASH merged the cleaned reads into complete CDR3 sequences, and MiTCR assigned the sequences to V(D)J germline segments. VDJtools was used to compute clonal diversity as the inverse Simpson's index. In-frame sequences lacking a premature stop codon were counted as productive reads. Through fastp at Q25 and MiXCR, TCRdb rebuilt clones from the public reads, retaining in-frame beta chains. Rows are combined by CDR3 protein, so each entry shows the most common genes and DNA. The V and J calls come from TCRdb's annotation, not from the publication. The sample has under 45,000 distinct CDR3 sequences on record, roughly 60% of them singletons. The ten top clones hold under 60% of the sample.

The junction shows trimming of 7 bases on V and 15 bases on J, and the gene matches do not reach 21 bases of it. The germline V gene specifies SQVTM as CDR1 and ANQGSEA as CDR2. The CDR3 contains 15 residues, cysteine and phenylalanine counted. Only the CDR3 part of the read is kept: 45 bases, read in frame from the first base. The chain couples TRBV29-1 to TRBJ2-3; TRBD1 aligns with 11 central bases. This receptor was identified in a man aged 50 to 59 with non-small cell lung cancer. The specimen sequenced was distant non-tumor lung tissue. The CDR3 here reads CSATPRTGGTDTHYF. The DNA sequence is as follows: TGCAGCGCGACCCCCAGGACAGGGGGCACTGATACCCATTATTTT.